A selection of T cell receptor beta chains follows, all from one sample in a study of control samples from healthy donors and cancer patients. The repertoire was sequenced with immunoSEQ multiplex PCR; TCRdb's copy has only in-frame clones and lacks some. Altogether about 140,000 clones are present, 80% to 90% being singletons, with the ten largest covering approximately 9%. Sequencing was carried out using blood. Receptors originate from a young woman in good health. CDR3s include the opening cysteine and the closing phenylalanine or tryptophan. Each record gives: clone size, V gene, J gene, D gene, CDR3 DNA, CDR3 protein. A D gene is named only where the DNA matches it firmly. For some rows the clone size is stated as once, few or many, or as a class when expanded; others skip it.

few	TRBV2	TRBJ2-2	TRBD1	TGTGCCAGCAGGCTGCAGGGGGCAGGAACCGGGGAGCTGTTTTTT	CASRLQGAGTGELFF
once	TRBV6-5	TRBJ2-7	TRBD2	TGTGCCAGCGGTTGGCTAGCGGGTAACTACGAGCAGTACTTC	CASGWLAGNYEQYF
NA	TRBV29-1	TRBJ1-1	NA	TGCAGCGCCCGCGGGGACACTGAAGCTTTCTTT	CSARGDTEAFF
NA	TRBV7-6	TRBJ1-4	TRBD1	TGTGCCAGCAGCTTAAGCGCACAGGGGGTTTGGGAAAAACTGTTTTTT	CASSLSAQGVWEKLFF
NA	TRBV4-2	TRBJ1-4	NA	TGTGCCAGCAGCCAAGATATGGGCCGTGCCGTTAATGAAAAACTGTTTTTT	CASSQDMGRAVNEKLFF
NA	TRBV5-1	TRBJ1-1	TRBD1	TGCGCCAGCTTCCGGGACAGTATCACTGAAGCTTTCTTT	CASFRDSITEAFF
NA	TRBV15	TRBJ2-1	NA	TGTGCCACCAGCAGCGGACCCCAGCAGTTCTTC	CATSSGPQQFF
NA	TRBV7-9	TRBJ2-7	NA	TGTGCCAGCAGCTTAGGCCGGGGACATATACAGGAGCAGTACTTC	CASSLGRGHIQEQYF
NA	TRBV7-9	TRBJ1-1	NA	TGTGCCAGCAGCTTGGTGATGAACACTGAAGCTTTCTTT	CASSLVMNTEAFF
NA	TRBV28	TRBJ1-1	NA	TGTGCCAGCAGTTTAAGGAACCCACGGGGAGAAGCTTTCTTT	CASSLRNPRGEAFF
NA	TRBV5-1	TRBJ2-7	TRBD2	TGCGCCAGCAGCTTTAGCGGGAGCTCTGACGAGCAGTACTTC	CASSFSGSSDEQYF
NA	TRBV18	TRBJ1-2	NA	TGTGCCAGCTCACCACTCGGAATGGCCATCGGGTATGGCTACACCTTC	CASSPLGMAIGYGYTF
NA	TRBV2	TRBJ1-1	NA	TGTGCCAGCAGTGTCACCCCGGGGAGGGACACTGAAGCTTTCTTT	CASSVTPGRDTEAFF